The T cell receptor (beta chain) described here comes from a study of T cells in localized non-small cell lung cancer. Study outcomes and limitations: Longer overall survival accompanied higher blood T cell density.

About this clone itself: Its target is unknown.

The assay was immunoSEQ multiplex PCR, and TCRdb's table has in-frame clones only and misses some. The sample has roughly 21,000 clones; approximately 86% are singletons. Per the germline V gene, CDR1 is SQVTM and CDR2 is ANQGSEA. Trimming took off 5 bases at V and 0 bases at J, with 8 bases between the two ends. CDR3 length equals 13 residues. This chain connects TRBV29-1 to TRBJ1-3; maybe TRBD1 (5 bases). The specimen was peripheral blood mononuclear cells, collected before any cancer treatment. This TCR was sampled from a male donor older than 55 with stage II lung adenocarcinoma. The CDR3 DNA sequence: TGCAGCGTTATTGACAGCTCTGGAAACACCATATATTTT. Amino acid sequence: CSVIDSSGNTIYF.